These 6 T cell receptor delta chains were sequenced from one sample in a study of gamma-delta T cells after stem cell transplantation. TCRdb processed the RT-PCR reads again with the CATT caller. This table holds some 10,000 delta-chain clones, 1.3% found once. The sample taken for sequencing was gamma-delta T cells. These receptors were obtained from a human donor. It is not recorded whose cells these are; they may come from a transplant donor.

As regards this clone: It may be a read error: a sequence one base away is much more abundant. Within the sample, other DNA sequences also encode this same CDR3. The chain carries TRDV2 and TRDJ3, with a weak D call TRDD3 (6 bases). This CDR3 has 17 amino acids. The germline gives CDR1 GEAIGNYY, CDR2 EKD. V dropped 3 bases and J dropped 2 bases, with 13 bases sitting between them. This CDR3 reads CACDPPGGAWDTRQMFF. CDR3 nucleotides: TGTGCCTGTGACCCCCCGGGGGGAGCCTGGGACACCCGACAGATGTTTTTC.

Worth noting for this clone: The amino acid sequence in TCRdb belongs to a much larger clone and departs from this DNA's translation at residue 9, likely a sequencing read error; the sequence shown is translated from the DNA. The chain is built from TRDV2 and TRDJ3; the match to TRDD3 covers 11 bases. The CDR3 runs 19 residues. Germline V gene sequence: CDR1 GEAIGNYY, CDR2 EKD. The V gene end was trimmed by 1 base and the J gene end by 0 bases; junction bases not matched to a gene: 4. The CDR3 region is CACDTGGYVSSWDTRQMFF. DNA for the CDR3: TGTGCCTGTGACACTGGGGGATACGTAAGCTCCTGGGACACCCGACAGATGTTTTTC.

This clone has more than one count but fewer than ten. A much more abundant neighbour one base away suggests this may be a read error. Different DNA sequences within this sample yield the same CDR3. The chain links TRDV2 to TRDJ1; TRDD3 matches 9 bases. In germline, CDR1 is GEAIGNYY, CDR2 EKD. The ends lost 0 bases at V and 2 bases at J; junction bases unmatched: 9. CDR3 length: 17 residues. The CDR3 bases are TGTGCCTGTGACACCCTATCTCGGGGATACGCTACCGATAAACTCATCTTT. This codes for CACDTLSRGYATDKLIF.

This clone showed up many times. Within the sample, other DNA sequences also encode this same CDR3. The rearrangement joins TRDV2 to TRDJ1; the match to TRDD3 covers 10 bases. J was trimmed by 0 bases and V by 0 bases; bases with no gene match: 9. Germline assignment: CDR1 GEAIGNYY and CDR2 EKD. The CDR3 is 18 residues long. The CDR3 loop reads CACDTVLGDSRYTDKLIF. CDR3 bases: TGTGCCTGTGACACCGTACTGGGGGATTCCCGGTACACCGATAAACTCATCTTT.

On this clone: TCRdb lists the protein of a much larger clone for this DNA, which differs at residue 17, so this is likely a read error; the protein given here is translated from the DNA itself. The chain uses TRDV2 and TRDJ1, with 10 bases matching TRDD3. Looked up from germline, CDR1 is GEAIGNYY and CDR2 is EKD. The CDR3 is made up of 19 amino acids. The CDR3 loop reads CACDTYFTGGSRSTDKPIF. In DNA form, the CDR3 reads TGTGCCTGTGACACCTACTTTACTGGGGGATCGAGGAGCACCGATAAACCCATCTTT.

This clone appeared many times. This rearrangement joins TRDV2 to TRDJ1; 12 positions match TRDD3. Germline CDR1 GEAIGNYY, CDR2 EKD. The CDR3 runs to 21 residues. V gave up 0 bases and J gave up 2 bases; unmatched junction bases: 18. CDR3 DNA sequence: TGTGCCTGTGACACCCTTCTTCCACAGTACTGGGGGATACAAGGGACCGATAAACTCATCTTT. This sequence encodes CACDTLLPQYWGIQGTDKLIF.